The sequence of this TCR beta chain was determined in a study of cytomegalovirus exposure and HLA in healthy donors. Overall study results and limits: A later analysis reportedly found fewer N-insertions in an Asian-associated ancestry cluster than the roughly 680-donor mean. Earlier findings revealed that most TCR beta V segments proved productive either about 87% or about 30% of the time. Analyzed later, association rates of TCRs varied across HLA loci, with DRB1 most and HLA-C fewest.

This PCR relied on a set of 60 Vbeta primers and 13 Jbeta primers. TCRdb's table, derived via immunoSEQ multiplex PCR, lists solely in-frame clones and lacks some. The sample carries about 150,000 clones, approximately 82% recorded once. Trimming left V 5 bases short and J 1 base short, with 12 bases between. There are 15 residues in the CDR3. Germline V gene lookup returns CDR1 SGHKS and CDR2 YYEKEE (reference sequence). As to this clone: Its specificity is unknown.

Healthy individuals who donated bone marrow served as the donors. The rearrangement links TRBV5-5 to TRBJ2-2, with unresolved D. The receptor was derived from a woman between 50 and 59 years old in good health and CMV-seropositive. The source material was PBMCs. The CDR3 loop is CASRGGSENTGELFF. In DNA, the CDR3 is TGTGCCAGCAGGGGTGGCAGCGAGAACACCGGGGAGCTGTTTTTT.